This TCR beta chain originates from a study of T cells in Graves' hyperthyroidism and ophthalmopathy. An absence of ophthalmopathy progression within 18 months meant stable Graves' hyperthyroidism. This clonotype came up many times. V was clipped by 6 bases and J by 6 bases, with 17 bases between them. The germline CDR1 and CDR2 sequences are MNHNS and SASEGT. The CDR3 totals 14 residues. From RNA transcripts, TCR beta CDR3 regions were amplified. Researchers ran a first-round RT-PCR on the TCR CDR3 using the HTBI primer set. TCRdb ran MiXCR on the multiplex PCR reads and lists one entry per CDR3 protein. Seen here are fewer than 200,000 distinct CDR3 sequences, about 15% observed once, and the top ten hold roughly 32%.

Sequenced material: blood. This clonotype was sampled from a woman between 45 and 65 years old with Graves' hyperthyroidism. J is TRBJ1-1 and V is TRBV6-1; D is unclear. The CDR3 coding sequence is TGTGCCAGCAGAAGCTCAGGTCGGCTCTCTGAAGCTTTCTTT. Translated: CASRSSGRLSEAFF.